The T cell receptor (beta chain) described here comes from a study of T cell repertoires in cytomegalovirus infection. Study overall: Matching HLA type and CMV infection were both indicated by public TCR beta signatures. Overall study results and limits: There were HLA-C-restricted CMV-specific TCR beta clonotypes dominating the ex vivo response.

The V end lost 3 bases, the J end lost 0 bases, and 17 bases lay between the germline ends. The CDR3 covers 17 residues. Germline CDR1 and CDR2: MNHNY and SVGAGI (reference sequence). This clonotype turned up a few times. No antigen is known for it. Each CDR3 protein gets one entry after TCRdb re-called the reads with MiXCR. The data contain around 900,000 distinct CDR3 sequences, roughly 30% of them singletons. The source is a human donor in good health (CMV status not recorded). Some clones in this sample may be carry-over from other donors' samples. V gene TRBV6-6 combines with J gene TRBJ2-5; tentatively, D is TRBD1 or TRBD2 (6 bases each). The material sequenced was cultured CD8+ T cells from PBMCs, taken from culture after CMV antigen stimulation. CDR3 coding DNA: TGTGCCAGCAGTTATGGACAGACCGGGAGCAACCAAGAGACCCAGTACTTC. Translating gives CASSYGQTGSNQETQYF.